This T cell receptor (beta chain) emerged from a study of T cells in Graves' hyperthyroidism and ophthalmopathy. RNA transcripts were the template for amplifying TCR beta CDR3 regions. Initially, a first-round RT-PCR of the TCR CDR3 employed the HTBI primer set. TCRdb analysed the multiplex PCR reads with MiXCR anew, one entry per CDR3 protein. The sample has around 530,000 distinct CDR3 sequences; roughly 18% are singletons. Regarding the study as a whole: Among thyroid clonotypes expanded above 0.001, most also appeared in blood.

This clonotype came up many times. Its antigen is undetermined. Out of more than 8 ml of fresh peripheral blood came the PBMCs. The receptor comes from a young woman with Graves' ophthalmopathy. The sample consisted of blood.

CDR3 sequence: CASSLEDRGYEQYF. The CDR3 region has the DNA TGTGCCAGCAGCTTAGAAGACAGGGGCTACGAGCAGTACTTC. The J gene is TRBJ2-7, the V gene TRBV7-9, with TRBD1 identical over 8 bases. This CDR3 region has 14 residues. Germline assignment: CDR1 SEHNR and CDR2 FQNEAQ (reference sequence). After removal of 1 base from V and 3 bases from J, the junction contained 2 bases not matched to a gene.